This T cell receptor beta chain is from a study of blood T cell repertoires in COVID-19. In the study overall: Collection of acute and convalescent COVID-19 samples took place in the United States, Italy and Spain. T cells, B-cell-depleted T cells, or PBMCs supplied cDNA or gDNA.

Repertoires were generated with immunoSEQ multiplex PCR, while TCRdb's copy carries only in-frame clones and drops some. The sample lists roughly 400,000 clones; approximately 87% were seen once. With 3 bases removed from V and 4 bases from J, the gap between germline ends came to 9 bases. The germline CDR1 and CDR2 sequences are SGHTA and FQGTGA. This CDR3 has 13 residues. This sequence joins TRBV7-3 and TRBJ1-1, with D possibly matching TRBD1 (5 bases). This receptor was taken from a woman aged 50 to 60 who had recovered from COVID-19. Source material: PBMCs or T cells enriched from blood (not recorded which). The CDR3 reads CASSLGGTTEAFF. Written as DNA, the CDR3 is TGTGCCAGCAGCTTGGGGGGGACCACTGAAGCTTTCTTT.